The 25 T cell receptor beta chains in this list originate from one sample, sequenced in a study of sequential checkpoint blockade in melanoma. Repertoires were generated with immunoSEQ multiplex PCR, while TCRdb's copy carries only in-frame clones and drops some. The sample gives about 21,000 clones, approximately 80% of which show up once; over 9% is in the top ten. Described treatment: randomized to nivolumab then ipilimumab (arm A) or the reverse (arm B). The material sequenced was CD8+ T cells sorted from blood (inferred from file names), taken from a patient given nivolumab and ipilimumab in sequence. All receptors come from a human donor with melanoma.

The V gene is TRBV27, the J gene TRBJ2-7; 7 nucleotides align to TRBD1. Germline loops: CDR1 MNHEY, CDR2 SMNVEV (reference sequence). With V trimmed by 5 bases and J by 6 bases, 7 bases remained unmatched. The CDR3 extends over 13 amino acids. The CDR3 nucleotides are TGTGCCAGCAGTCACAGGGGCGTCGGCGAGCAGTACTTC. Translating gives CASSHRGVGEQYF.

This clone was seen just once. The chain links TRBV9 to TRBJ2-2, with unresolved D. V lost 0 bases and J 6 bases, leaving 3 bases between the germline ends. CDR1 is SGDLS, CDR2 YYNGEE, per germline. The CDR3 is 12 residues long. CDR3 bases: TGTGCCAGCAGCGTAGGGCCCGGGGAGCTGTTTTTT. As protein: CASSVGPGELFF.

The chain employs TRBV27 and TRBJ2-1; D uncertain. With 4 bases removed from V and 0 bases from J, the gap between germline ends came to 10 bases. The CDR3 consists of 15 residues. Germline V gene lookup returns CDR1 MNHEY and CDR2 SMNVEV (reference sequence). CDR3 in amino acids: CASSSHSSSYNEQFF. CDR3 DNA sequence: TGTGCCAGCAGTTCCCACTCAAGCTCCTACAATGAGCAGTTCTTC.

The rearrangement links TRBV6-1 to TRBJ1-1; D gene ambiguous. Trimming stripped 4 bases from V and 3 bases from J, with 15 bases between. The V gene's germline CDR1 is MNHNS and CDR2 SASEGT. The CDR3 length is 15 residues. CDR3 bases: TGTGCCAGCAGTGCACTGATGTATGATGACACTGAAGCTTTCTTT. Translated, it gives CASSALMYDDTEAFF.

V is TRBV13 and J is TRBJ1-3; no clear D gene. The germline V gene has CDR1 PRHDT and CDR2 FYEKMQ (reference sequence). This CDR3 spans 15 amino acids. V lost 5 bases to trimming and J lost 4 bases, with 15 bases between them. The CDR3 DNA reads TGTGCCAGCAGCCCGCTAGGAGGAGCCGGAAACACCATATATTTT. It specifies CASSPLGGAGNTIYF.

The chain links TRBV7-2 to TRBJ1-1; no definite D call. Germline lookup yields CDR1 SGHTA and CDR2 FQGNSA. Trimming took off 3 bases at V and 7 bases at J, with 24 bases between the two ends. This CDR3 region has 17 residues. The CDR3 is CASSFGPPWVEAFEAFF. The CDR3 DNA is TGTGCCAGCAGCTTTGGGCCCCCATGGGTGGAGGCCTTTGAAGCTTTCTTT.

The chain combines TRBV19 with TRBJ2-7; TRBD2 agrees at 7 bases. V lost 5 bases to trimming and J lost 2 bases; unmatched junction nucleotides: 6. Germline lookup yields CDR1 LNHDA and CDR2 SQIVND (reference sequence). The CDR3 runs to 14 residues. The CDR3 region has the DNA TGTGCCAGTAGTGAGCTAGCGGCTACCTACGAGCAGTACTTC. Encoded protein: CASSELAATYEQYF.

The V gene is TRBV7-3, the J gene TRBJ2-1; D not resolved. Germline V gene data show CDR1 as SGHTA and CDR2 as FQGTGA. Trimming took 2 bases from V and 10 from J, leaving 12 bases between them. This CDR3 has 13 amino acids. CDR3 sequence (DNA): TGTGCCAGCAGCTTAGTCGGTATGGGCGAGCAGTTCTTC. Protein: CASSLVGMGEQFF.

This clone showed up just once. The chain couples TRBV10-3 to TRBJ1-3; 8 positions agree with TRBD1. CDR3 length equals 17 residues. Per the germline V gene, CDR1 is ENHRY and CDR2 is SYGVKD. V was pared by 0 bases and J by 3 bases, with 7 bases of the junction left unmatched. The CDR3 DNA reads TGTGCCATCAGTGAGTCGACCCAGGGGGCGCTTGGAAACACCATATATTTT. Its translation: CAISESTQGALGNTIYF.

The chain uses TRBV7-9 and TRBJ2-7, with no clear D. V was cut by 2 bases and J by 6 bases, with 8 bases left in between. The CDR3 has 12 residues. CDR1 is SEHNR and CDR2 is FQNEAQ in the germline V gene (reference sequence). The CDR3 coding sequence is TGTGCCAGCAGCTTAACTGGGCGCGAGCAGTACTTC. Protein product: CASSLTGREQYF.

This clone came up a few times. This chain links TRBV27 with TRBJ2-6; TRBD1 might be the D (6 bases). Germline V gene data show CDR1 as MNHEY and CDR2 as SMNVEV (reference sequence). CDR3 size: 16 residues. V was trimmed by 5 bases and J by 0 bases, leaving 11 bases between them. CDR3 protein: CASSRQVPSGANVLTF. The CDR3 DNA follows: TGTGCCAGCAGTCGACAGGTCCCCTCTGGGGCCAACGTCCTGACTTTC.

The V and J genes are TRBV28 and TRBJ2-1, with TRBD2 matching 12 bases. Germline lookup yields CDR1 MDHEN and CDR2 SYDVKM. J gave up 4 bases and V 2 bases, and 9 bases lay outside the gene matches. This CDR3 region has 18 residues. The CDR3 protein is CASSLPLGLAGIYNEQFF. Here the CDR3 DNA reads TGTGCCAGCAGTTTACCCCTCGGACTAGCGGGGATTTACAATGAGCAGTTCTTC.

The genes are TRBV7-9 and TRBJ2-7; TRBD1 matches 10 bases. This CDR3 has 12 amino acids. The germline V gene encodes CDR1 SEHNR and CDR2 FQNEAQ (reference sequence). Trimming removed 8 bases from V and 5 bases from J; junction bases left unmatched: 3. The CDR3 nucleotides are TGTGCCAGCGGAGGACAGGGGGACGAGCAGTACTTC. This sequence encodes CASGGQGDEQYF.

The rearrangement uses TRBV4-3 and TRBJ2-7; the D gene is possibly TRBD2 (6 bases). CDR3 length equals 14 residues. Trimming shortened V by 1 base and J by 3 bases, and 10 bases separated the two germline ends. The germline V gene encodes CDR1 LGHNA and CDR2 YSLEER. The CDR3 region has the DNA TGCGCCAGCAGCCAAGCCGGGCGGGACTACGAGCAGTACTTC. Translating it yields CASSQAGRDYEQYF.

This rearrangement joins TRBV15 to TRBJ2-2, with TRBD1 matching over 7 bases. V trimming: 5 bases; J trimming: 6 bases; junction bases outside the gene matches: 6. This CDR3 has 14 amino acids. The germline gives CDR1 LNHNV, CDR2 YYDKDF (reference sequence). The chain's CDR3 is CATSPTGFPGELFF. CDR3 sequence (DNA): TGTGCCACCAGCCCGACAGGGTTCCCCGGGGAGCTGTTTTTT.

The rearrangement uses TRBV28 and TRBJ2-7, with 9 bases aligning to TRBD1. Unmatched junction bases numbered 19, after V lost 6 bases and J lost 7 bases. CDR1 MDHEN and CDR2 SYDVKM come from the germline V gene. This CDR3 is built from 17 residues. CDR3 protein: CASRRTGAALITREQYF. The CDR3 bases are TGTGCCAGCAGACGGACAGGGGCAGCCTTAATAACGCGTGAGCAGTACTTC.

The rearrangement joins TRBV27 to TRBJ2-7; TRBD1 might be the D (5 bases). V dropped 7 bases and J dropped 3 bases, with 16 bases sitting between them. Germline values: CDR1 MNHEY, CDR2 SMNVEV (reference sequence). CDR3 length equals 14 residues. The CDR3 spells CASTTVGNYYEQYF. In DNA form, the CDR3 reads TGTGCCAGCACGACAGTTGGCAACTACTACGAGCAGTACTTC.

The rearrangement links TRBV11-2 to TRBJ2-7; maybe TRBD1 (6 bases). The CDR3 is 15 amino acids. Trimming took 5 bases from V and 1 from J, leaving 15 bases between them. Germline-derived CDR1 and CDR2 are SGHAT and FQNNGV. CDR3 nucleotides: TGTGCCAGCAGCACCATCGAGAGGGGGTCCTACGAGCAGTACTTC. It specifies CASSTIERGSYEQYF.

This chain joins TRBV27 and TRBJ2-7; tentatively, D is TRBD1 (5 bases). The V gene's germline CDR1 is MNHEY and CDR2 SMNVEV (reference sequence). The ends were cut back, 3 bases at V and 3 bases at J, with 18 bases in the middle. This CDR3 has 16 residues. This CDR3 is CASSFGAGNLLYEQYF. CDR3 coding DNA: TGTGCCAGCAGTTTTGGAGCAGGGAACCTACTCTACGAGCAGTACTTC.

The chain uses TRBV9 and TRBJ2-1; 8 positions agree with TRBD1. The CDR3 is made up of 16 amino acids. CDR1 is SGDLS and CDR2 is YYNGEE in the germline V gene. J lost 4 bases, V lost 1 base, and 7 bases had no gene match. Here the CDR3 DNA reads TGTGCCAGCAGCGTAAGTCCGGACAGGGATTACAATGAGCAGTTCTTC. Amino acid sequence: CASSVSPDRDYNEQFF. The entire variable domain, with the rest obtained from reference TRBV9 and TRBJ2-1, is as follows: DSGVTQTPKHLITATGQRVTLRCSPRSGDLSVYWYQQSLDQGLQFLIQYYNGEERAKGNILERFSAQQFPDLHSELNLSSLELGDSALYFCASSVSPDRDYNEQFFGPGTRLTVL.

The rearrangement links TRBV6-6 to TRBJ2-5; possibly TRBD2 for D (5 bases). The ends were cut back, 6 bases at V and 6 bases at J, with 17 bases in the middle. The CDR3 is 14 amino acids. Germline CDR1 MNHNY, CDR2 SVGAGI (reference sequence). The CDR3 region is CASSRAGLRKTQYF. As DNA, the CDR3 is TGTGCCAGCAGCCGCGCGGGCCTCAGGAAGACCCAGTACTTC.

In this sample, this clone turned up a few times. This chain connects TRBV6-1 to TRBJ1-1; a weak D match, TRBD1 (5 bases). CDR1 and CDR2 (germline): MNHNS, SASEGT. The CDR3 extends over 10 amino acids. Deletions cut 8 bases from V and 8 bases from J, with 9 bases between. The CDR3 sequence: CASLTVEAFF. Here the CDR3 DNA reads TGTGCCAGCTTGACAGTCGAAGCTTTCTTT.

This clone appeared once. This chain uses TRBV6-5 with TRBJ2-7, with 7 bases lining up with TRBD2. Germline V gives CDR1 MNHEY, CDR2 SVGAGI. The CDR3 totals 15 residues. V lost 7 bases to trimming and J lost 5 bases; unmatched junction nucleotides: 14. CDR3 in amino acids: CASTSLAAPADEQYF. As DNA, the CDR3 is TGTGCCAGCACGTCCCTAGCGGCCCCAGCCGACGAGCAGTACTTC.

V usage is TRBV18 and J usage is TRBJ2-5; TRBD1 matches 7 bases. Gene TRBJ2-7 matches the end of the DNA better, so the J call may be wrong. The CDR3 sequence is 15 residues long. Germline CDR1 KGHSH, CDR2 LQKENI. In nucleotides, the CDR3 is TGTGCCAGCTCACCATTAGGGGACAGACCCTACGAGCAGTACTTC. It encodes CASSPLGDRPYEQYF.

The V gene is TRBV5-1, the J gene TRBJ2-3; 7 nucleotides match TRBD1. Germline CDR1 reads SGHRS; CDR2 reads YFSETQ. The CDR3 spans 17 residues. V gave up 5 bases and J gave up 0 bases; unmatched junction bases: 12. The CDR3 DNA sequence: TGCGCCAGCAGTCCTAACAGGGGCAGGACTAGCACAGATACGCAGTATTTT. This translates into CASSPNRGRTSTDTQYF.